A selection of T cell receptor beta chains follows, all from one sample in a study of blood T cell repertoires in COVID-19. The method was immunoSEQ multiplex PCR; TCRdb's version includes in-frame clones alone and lacks a portion of them. The sample carries 250,000 to 350,000 clones, around nine tenths recorded once. The specimen sequenced was peripheral blood. These receptors were obtained from a woman aged 55-69 years with acute or convalescent COVID-19. Both conserved end residues are part of each CDR3. A D gene is named only where the DNA matches it firmly. Some rows have no size entry. The others give once, few or many, or a class for an expanded clone.

cdr3_nt,cdr3_aa,d_call,j_call,clone_size,v_call
TGTGCCAGCAGCTTGCGGGAATTAACCTACGAGCAGTACTTC,CASSLRELTYEQYF,-,TRBJ2-7,-,TRBV7-9
TGTGCCACCTGGGACAGGGGTAGCACAGATACGCAGTATTTT,CATWDRGSTDTQYF,TRBD1,TRBJ2-3,-,TRBV6-5
TGTGCCAGCAGTCTCCGGGACTCCTACGAGCAGTACTTC,CASSLRDSYEQYF,-,TRBJ2-7,-,TRBV27
TGTGCCATCAGTGAGTGGGCTGGGGACAGGGACACAGATACGCAGTATTTT,CAISEWAGDRDTDTQYF,TRBD1,TRBJ2-3,-,TRBV10-3
TGCGCCAGCAGCCAAGAATTCGGAGGGACCCAGGGGGTGCAGGGCTACACCTTC,CASSQEFGGTQGVQGYTF,TRBD1,TRBJ1-2,-,TRBV4-3
TGTGCCAGCAGTTACTTAGCTCCCAATCTTTACAATGAGCAGTTCTTC,CASSYLAPNLYNEQFF,-,TRBJ2-1,-,TRBV6-5
TGCAGCGTGGAGCTAGCATCGGTCGCCTACAATGAGCAGTTCTTC,CSVELASVAYNEQFF,-,TRBJ2-1,once,TRBV29-1
TGTGCCAGCAGTTATGACAGGTCAGGCGAGCAGTACTTC,CASSYDRSGEQYF,-,TRBJ2-7,few,TRBV6-5
TGTGCCAGCAGTTTTATGGGCAGCCAAGAGACCCAGTACTTC,CASSFMGSQETQYF,-,TRBJ2-5,once,TRBV28
TGTGCCAGCAGCCAAGTAAGGGGGGGCGAAGCTTTCTTT,CASSQVRGGEAFF,-,TRBJ1-1,-,TRBV3-1/TRBV3-2
TGTGCCAGCAGCCCTGGACAGGGGGCGGGAAACACCATATATTTT,CASSPGQGAGNTIYF,TRBD1,TRBJ1-3,-,TRBV9
TGTGCCAGCAGCTTGGACTCTTATAATTCACCCCTCCACTTT,CASSLDSYNSPLHF,-,TRBJ1-6,-,TRBV5-5
TGTGCCAGTAGCCCTCGGGAGCCGTTCACAGATACGCAGTATTTT,CASSPREPFTDTQYF,-,TRBJ2-3,-,TRBV19
TGTGCCAGCACCCAGGGGGCCCACACTGAAGCTTTCTTT,CASTQGAHTEAFF,TRBD1,TRBJ1-1,-,TRBV3-1/TRBV3-2
TGTGCCAGCAGCAGGGGACAAGGAAACACCATATATTTT,CASSRGQGNTIYF,-,TRBJ1-3,-,TRBV6-5
TGTGCCACCAGCACTAGACAGGATCGAAACACTGAAGCTTTCTTT,CATSTRQDRNTEAFF,-,TRBJ1-1,-,TRBV15
TGCGCCAGCAGCCTTCAACAGACCAATCAGCCCCAGCATTTT,CASSLQQTNQPQHF,-,TRBJ1-5,-,TRBV4-3
TGTGCCAGCAGCCCCCCTCAGTCCTACGAGCAGTACTTC,CASSPPQSYEQYF,-,TRBJ2-7,-,TRBV9
TGTGCCAGCAGCCAAACCACCGGGACTAGCTTCTACGAGCAGTACTTC,CASSQTTGTSFYEQYF,TRBD2,TRBJ2-7,-,TRBV3-1/TRBV3-2
TGTGCCAGCAGCTTCGGGTATTCCGGACTAGCGGGAGAGACCGACGAGCAGTACTTC,CASSFGYSGLAGETDEQYF,TRBD2,TRBJ2-7,few,TRBV11-2
TGCAGCGTAGTTGGACAGTTGAACACTGAAGCTTTCTTT,CSVVGQLNTEAFF,-,TRBJ1-1,-,TRBV29-1
TGTGCCAGCAGCTTAGCCCCGACAGGGCCCGGCTCTGGGGCCAACGTCCTGACTTTC,CASSLAPTGPGSGANVLTF,TRBD1,TRBJ2-6,-,TRBV7-2
TGTGCCACCAGTGATCCAGGGGGCTACCAAGAGACCCAGTACTTC,CATSDPGGYQETQYF,TRBD1,TRBJ2-5,-,TRBV24-1
TGTGCCAGCAGTTTGGGACATCGGAACACTGAAGCTTTCTTT,CASSLGHRNTEAFF,-,TRBJ1-1,-,TRBV6-5
TGTGCCAGCAGCGCCGGGGGAACTAGTGACTATGGCTACACCTTC,CASSAGGTSDYGYTF,-,TRBJ1-2,-,TRBV9
TGTGCCAGCACCTTGACCGGGACAGAGCCTAATGGCTACACCTTC,CASTLTGTEPNGYTF,TRBD1,TRBJ1-2,-,TRBV2
TGCGCCAGCAGCTTGGAACAGAACCAATACACAGATACGCAGTATTTT,CASSLEQNQYTDTQYF,-,TRBJ2-3,-,TRBV5-1
TGTGCCAGCAGCTTAATGGGGAGGGGGGTTCCCTACGAGCAGTACTTC,CASSLMGRGVPYEQYF,-,TRBJ2-7,-,TRBV7-2
TGTGCCAGCCGATCCGGGACTAGCGGTAACTACGAGCAGTACTTC,CASRSGTSGNYEQYF,TRBD2,TRBJ2-7,-,TRBV5-4
TGTGCCAGCCGCCCGGGGACTACCTTGAACTATGGCTACACCTTC,CASRPGTTLNYGYTF,-,TRBJ1-2,-,TRBV19
TGTGCCAGCAGCGGCCTCCTAGGACAGGGGGCCTCTGGAAACACCATATATTTT,CASSGLLGQGASGNTIYF,TRBD1,TRBJ1-3,-,TRBV9
TGTGCCAGCAGCCAGGGGGGGCAAGAGACCCAGTACTTC,CASSQGGQETQYF,TRBD2,TRBJ2-5,-,TRBV4-2
TGTGCCAGCAGCTTAGCGGGAGGGCGGCTATTTGATGAGCAGTTCTTC,CASSLAGGRLFDEQFF,TRBD2,TRBJ2-1,-,TRBV7-6
TGTGCCAGCAGTGTAGACACCGTGAACACTGAAGCTTTCTTT,CASSVDTVNTEAFF,-,TRBJ1-1,-,TRBV2
TGTGCCAGCAGCTTAGCCAGGGACAATCAGCCCCAGCATTTT,CASSLARDNQPQHF,-,TRBJ1-5,-,TRBV7-8
TGTGCCACCACCGGGGGGAGCGGCAGGGGTGAGCAGTTCTTC,CATTGGSGRGEQFF,-,TRBJ2-1,once,TRBV15
TGTGCCAGCAGCTTTACAGGGGGCGTCCTTACCACCGGGGAGCTGTTTTTT,CASSFTGGVLTTGELFF,TRBD1,TRBJ2-2,-,TRBV7-9
TGCAGTGCTAGTGAAGGGGACAGGGCGACTTATAGCAATCAGCCCCAGCATTTT,CSASEGDRATYSNQPQHF,TRBD1,TRBJ1-5,-,TRBV20-1
TGTGCCAGCAGCCTCCTAAAGGGCGGGGCCCGAGGGGAGCAGTACTTC,CASSLLKGGARGEQYF,-,TRBJ2-7,-,TRBV7-6
TGTGCCAGCAGTTTATACAGGGGAGGTCAGCCCCAGCATTTT,CASSLYRGGQPQHF,TRBD1,TRBJ1-5,once,TRBV27
TGTGCCAGCAGCCCCGGGACAGGGAGGACAGTCGACTATGGCTACACCTTC,CASSPGTGRTVDYGYTF,TRBD1,TRBJ1-2,-,TRBV5-4
TGTGCCAGTAGTATAGGGACAGGGGGGAATCAGCCCCAGCATTTT,CASSIGTGGNQPQHF,TRBD1,TRBJ1-5,-,TRBV19
TGTGCCAGCAGCCCCGGGACTAGATCTGAGACCCAGTACTTC,CASSPGTRSETQYF,TRBD2,TRBJ2-5,few,TRBV5-8
TGTGCCACCCGCTCGGGGACAGAGAACTATGGCTACACCTTC,CATRSGTENYGYTF,TRBD1,TRBJ1-2,-,TRBV5-4